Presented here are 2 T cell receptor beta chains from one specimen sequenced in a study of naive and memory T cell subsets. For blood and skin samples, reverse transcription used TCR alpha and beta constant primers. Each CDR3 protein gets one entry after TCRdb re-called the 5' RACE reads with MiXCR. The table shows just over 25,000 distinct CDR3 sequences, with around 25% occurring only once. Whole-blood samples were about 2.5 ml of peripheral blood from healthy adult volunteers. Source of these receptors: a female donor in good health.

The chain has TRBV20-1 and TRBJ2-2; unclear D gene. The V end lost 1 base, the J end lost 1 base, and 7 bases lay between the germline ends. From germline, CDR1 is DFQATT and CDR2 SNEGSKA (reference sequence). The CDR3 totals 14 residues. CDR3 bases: TGCAGTGCTAGAGGGTCGGGGAACACCGGGGAGCTGTTTTTT. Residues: CSARGSGNTGELFF.

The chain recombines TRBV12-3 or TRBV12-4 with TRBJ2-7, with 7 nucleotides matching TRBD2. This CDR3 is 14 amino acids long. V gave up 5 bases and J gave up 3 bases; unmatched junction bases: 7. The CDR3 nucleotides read TGTGCCAGCAGTCGCTGGGCGGGGGACTACGAGCAGTACTTC. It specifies CASSRWAGDYEQYF.